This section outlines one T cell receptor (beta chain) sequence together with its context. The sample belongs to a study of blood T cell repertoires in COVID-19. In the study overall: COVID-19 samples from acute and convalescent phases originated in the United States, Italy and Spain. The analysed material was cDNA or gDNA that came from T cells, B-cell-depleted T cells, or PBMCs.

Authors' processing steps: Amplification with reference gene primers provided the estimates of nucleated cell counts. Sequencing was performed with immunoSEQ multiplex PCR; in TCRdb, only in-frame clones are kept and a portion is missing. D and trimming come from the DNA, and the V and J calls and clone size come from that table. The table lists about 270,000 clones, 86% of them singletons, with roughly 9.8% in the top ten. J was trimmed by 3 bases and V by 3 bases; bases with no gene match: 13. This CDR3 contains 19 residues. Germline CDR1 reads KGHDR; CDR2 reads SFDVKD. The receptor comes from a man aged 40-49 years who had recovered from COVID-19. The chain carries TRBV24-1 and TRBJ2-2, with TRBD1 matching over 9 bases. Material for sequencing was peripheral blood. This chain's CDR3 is CATSDATHGQGPYTGELFF. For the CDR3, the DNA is TGTGCCACCAGTGATGCCACCCACGGACAGGGGCCCTACACCGGGGAGCTGTTTTTT.